The rows below give T cell receptor beta chains drawn from one sample of a study of blood T cell repertoires in COVID-19. The protocol was immunoSEQ multiplex PCR, while the TCRdb copy is restricted to in-frame clones and leaves out a portion. The sample comprises 450,000 or so clones, around nine tenths of which are singletons, and 1.5% to 1.9% rests with the top ten. The sample was peripheral blood. The receptor source for this set is a middle-aged woman with COVID-19, enrolled during active disease. Both conserved end residues are part of each CDR3. The order of the fields is D gene, clone size, J gene, V gene, CDR3 DNA, CDR3 protein. A D gene is named only where the DNA matches it firmly. Size is omitted from some rows. Given values are once, few, many or a class for expanded clones.

d_call: TRBD1; clone_size: -; j_call: TRBJ2-7; v_call: TRBV6-2/TRBV6-3; cdr3_nt: TGTGCCAGCAGTTCCAACAGGGGATCCTACGAGCAGTACTTC; cdr3_aa: CASSSNRGSYEQYF
d_call: TRBD2; clone_size: -; j_call: TRBJ2-7; v_call: TRBV5-4; cdr3_nt: TGTGCCAGCAGCTTGGTTGGGACTAGCGGTGCCTACGAGCAGTACTTC; cdr3_aa: CASSLVGTSGAYEQYF
d_call: TRBD1; clone_size: -; j_call: TRBJ1-3; v_call: TRBV9; cdr3_nt: TGTGCCAGCAGCGTGACAGGGACCTCTGGAAACACCATATATTTT; cdr3_aa: CASSVTGTSGNTIYF
d_call: TRBD1; clone_size: -; j_call: TRBJ2-7; v_call: TRBV28; cdr3_nt: TGTGCCAGCAGTGCCGGGACAGGGGGCTTCTACGAGCAGTACTTC; cdr3_aa: CASSAGTGGFYEQYF
d_call: -; clone_size: -; j_call: TRBJ1-1; v_call: TRBV3-1/TRBV3-2; cdr3_nt: TGTGCCAGCAGCCAGGAGCGGGGCACTGAAGCTTTCTTT; cdr3_aa: CASSQERGTEAFF
d_call: TRBD2; clone_size: -; j_call: TRBJ2-3; v_call: TRBV6-6; cdr3_nt: TGTGCCAGCAGTCGGGGGACTAGCGGGCGAAGCACAGATACGCAGTATTTT; cdr3_aa: CASSRGTSGRSTDTQYF
d_call: TRBD1; clone_size: once; j_call: TRBJ1-2; v_call: TRBV28; cdr3_nt: TGTGCCAGCAGTCGCTCCGGGACAGGGTTAGCTAACTATGGCTACACCTTC; cdr3_aa: CASSRSGTGLANYGYTF
d_call: TRBD1; clone_size: -; j_call: TRBJ1-1; v_call: TRBV18; cdr3_nt: TGTGCCAGCTCACGCGGACAGGGGGCGGGGTTGGACACTGAAGCTTTCTTT; cdr3_aa: CASSRGQGAGLDTEAFF
d_call: -; clone_size: -; j_call: TRBJ2-1; v_call: TRBV29-1; cdr3_nt: TGCAGCTCCACGGGTTCCTACAATGAGCAGTTCTTC; cdr3_aa: CSSTGSYNEQFF
d_call: TRBD1; clone_size: -; j_call: TRBJ2-2; v_call: TRBV28; cdr3_nt: TGTGCCAGCAGTTTATTCACAGGGGGAAGCGGGGAGCTGTTTTTT; cdr3_aa: CASSLFTGGSGELFF
d_call: TRBD1; clone_size: once; j_call: TRBJ1-3; v_call: TRBV7-9; cdr3_nt: TGTGCCAGCAGCTTAGCAGGGACAGGGAGCTCTGGAAACACCATATATTTT; cdr3_aa: CASSLAGTGSSGNTIYF
d_call: -; clone_size: -; j_call: TRBJ2-3; v_call: TRBV6-2/TRBV6-3; cdr3_nt: TGTGCCAGCAGTTACTCCGGGGAGGCGGGCACAGATACGCAGTATTTT; cdr3_aa: CASSYSGEAGTDTQYF
d_call: TRBD2; clone_size: -; j_call: TRBJ2-1; v_call: TRBV7-3; cdr3_nt: TGTGCCAGCAGCCATCGACTAGCGGGGCCCCCGGGGCACGAGCAGTTCTTC; cdr3_aa: CASSHRLAGPPGHEQFF
d_call: TRBD1; clone_size: -; j_call: TRBJ1-3; v_call: TRBV7-8; cdr3_nt: TGTGCCAGCAGCTTGTGGACAGGGGAGATTTCTGGAAACACCATATATTTT; cdr3_aa: CASSLWTGEISGNTIYF
d_call: -; clone_size: few; j_call: TRBJ2-3; v_call: TRBV4-3; cdr3_nt: TGCGCCAGCAGCCAAGATCATGAACAGGGTACCCGGTGGTCTAGCACAGATACGCAGTATTTT; cdr3_aa: CASSQDHEQGTRWSSTDTQYF
d_call: TRBD2; clone_size: -; j_call: TRBJ2-1; v_call: TRBV28; cdr3_nt: TGTGCCAGCAGTTTTGGTCTAGCGGGGAACAATGAGCAGTTCTTC; cdr3_aa: CASSFGLAGNNEQFF
d_call: TRBD1; clone_size: -; j_call: TRBJ2-7; v_call: TRBV6-5; cdr3_nt: TGTGCCAGCAGTTGGGGACAGCTTCCCTACGAGCAGTACTTC; cdr3_aa: CASSWGQLPYEQYF
d_call: TRBD1; clone_size: -; j_call: TRBJ1-2; v_call: TRBV9; cdr3_nt: TGTGCCAGCAGCCTCGGGACAGGCGGTGGCTACACCTTC; cdr3_aa: CASSLGTGGGYTF
d_call: -; clone_size: -; j_call: TRBJ1-5; v_call: TRBV5-8; cdr3_nt: TGTGCCAGCAGCTTGGACGCGCACCAGCATTTT; cdr3_aa: CASSLDAHQHF
d_call: -; clone_size: -; j_call: TRBJ1-6; v_call: TRBV19; cdr3_nt: TGTGCCAGTAGTAGGGAGAAGAATAATTCACCCCTCCACTTT; cdr3_aa: CASSREKNNSPLHF
d_call: -; clone_size: -; j_call: TRBJ2-7; v_call: TRBV7-2; cdr3_nt: TGTGCCAGCAGCTCGCAGGGTGAAAACGAGCAGTACTTC; cdr3_aa: CASSSQGENEQYF
d_call: -; clone_size: -; j_call: TRBJ1-5; v_call: TRBV12-5; cdr3_nt: TGTGCTAGTGGCCTGGGGGGGGATAGCAATCAGCCCCAGCATTTT; cdr3_aa: CASGLGGDSNQPQHF